This T cell receptor (beta chain) was sequenced during a study of TIL therapy for anti-PD-1-resistant metastatic lung cancer. About the study: Most patients had lung adenocarcinoma; several tumors were EGFR-mutant, two ALK-rearranged; half smoked currently or formerly. By whole-exome sequencing, median non-synonymous tumor mutation burden was approximately 1.4 mutations per megabase.

Overall study findings and caveats: TIL clonotype persistence in blood showed no apparent association with response.

Points on this clone: Antigen unknown.

Trimming at V came to 5 bases and at J to 7 bases, leaving 10 bases not matched to a gene. The germline CDR1 and CDR2 sequences are MDHEN and SYDVKM. This CDR3 is built from 14 residues. Sequencing used immunoSEQ v3. Libraries were sequenced to around 2 million read pairs (survey) or roughly 4.5-6.5 million (deep). This table comes from immunoSEQ multiplex PCR, and its TCRdb copy is limited to in-frame clones, with some not included. The repertoire holds under 55,000 clones, with roughly 85% as singletons. The time point is: pre-treatment sample, taken before nivolumab and TIL therapy. The TCR sequence derives from a woman aged 30 to 85 with non-small cell lung cancer. Sequenced material: blood, taken at baseline. The genes are TRBV28 and TRBJ2-7, with 8 bases identical to TRBD2. The CDR3 spells CASSLSGNPREQYF. In DNA, the CDR3 is TGTGCCAGCAGTCTTAGCGGGAACCCTCGGGAGCAGTACTTC.